The 22 T cell receptor beta chains below come from one sample, sequenced in a study of blood T cell repertoires in COVID-19. TCRdb's copy holds only in-frame clones and misses some; the assay was immunoSEQ multiplex PCR. The sample lists roughly 200,000 clones, around 79% occurring once. Material for sequencing was peripheral blood. These receptors all come from a woman in her forties with COVID-19, enrolled during active disease.

The chain is built from TRBV4-3 and TRBJ1-1, with D maybe TRBD1 (5 bases). This CDR3 comprises 14 residues. In germline, CDR1 is LGHNA, CDR2 YSLEER. V lost 2 bases and J lost 2, with 9 bases in between. In DNA form, the CDR3 reads TGCGCCAGCAGCCAAAAAGGGGTTAACACTGAAGCTTTCTTT. Translating it yields CASSQKGVNTEAFF.

The chain links TRBV29-1 to TRBJ2-2, with D maybe TRBD2 (5 bases). Germline CDR1 and CDR2: SQVTM and ANQGSEA. CDR3 size: 13 residues. Trimming removed 3 bases at V and 4 bases at J, with 9 bases between. For the CDR3, the DNA is TGCAGCGTTGATGAGGGTCCCACCGGGGAGCTGTTTTTT. Translated: CSVDEGPTGELFF.

V is TRBV2 and J is TRBJ1-5; D may be TRBD1 (5 bases). Germline loops: CDR1 SNHLY, CDR2 FYNNEI. Between the trimmed V and J ends, which lost 4 bases and 2 bases, there was a span of 9 bases. This CDR3 comprises 14 residues. In DNA form, the CDR3 reads TGTGCCAGCAGTGGGGGCAAAGGCAATCAGCCCCAGCATTTT. This sequence encodes CASSGGKGNQPQHF.

This clone was observed a handful of times. This chain uses TRBV5-1 with TRBJ2-7; TRBD2 is a possible D gene (6 bases). The CDR3 has 15 amino acids. Germline V CDR1 and CDR2: SGHRS, YFSETQ. V shed 0 bases and J shed 2 bases, with 12 bases lying between them. In DNA, the CDR3 is TGCGCCAGCAGCTTGGCCACGCTAGCGACCTACGAGCAGTACTTC. Residues: CASSLATLATYEQYF. The full variable domain, completed using reference TRBV5-1 and TRBJ2-7, is KAGVTQTPRYLIKTRGQQVTLSCSPISGHRSVSWYQQTPGQGLQFLFEYFSETQRNKGNFPGRFSGRQFSNSRSEMNVSTLELGDSALYLCASSLATLATYEQYFGPGTRLTVT.

This chain connects TRBV29-1 to TRBJ2-5, with D perhaps TRBD2 (6 bases). Between the trimmed V and J ends, which lost 4 bases and 6 bases, there was a span of 15 bases. The germline V gene encodes CDR1 SQVTM and CDR2 ANQGSEA. This CDR3 contains 13 residues. CDR3 residues: CSVGTGVGKTQYF. The CDR3 nucleotides are TGCAGCGTTGGGACGGGAGTGGGGAAGACCCAGTACTTC.

This chain connects TRBV5-1 to TRBJ2-7; D might be TRBD2 (6 bases). Germline values: CDR1 SGHRS, CDR2 YFSETQ. The CDR3 consists of 12 residues. The V and J ends lost 0 bases and 7 bases respectively, with 8 bases between them. The CDR3 bases are TGCGCCAGCAGCTTGGAGAGCGGGGAGCAGTACTTC. As protein: CASSLESGEQYF. Combining the CDR3 with reference TRBV5-1 and TRBJ2-7 gives the whole variable domain KAGVTQTPRYLIKTRGQQVTLSCSPISGHRSVSWYQQTPGQGLQFLFEYFSETQRNKGNFPGRFSGRQFSNSRSEMNVSTLELGDSALYLCASSLESGEQYFGPGTRLTVT.

This chain joins TRBV27 and TRBJ1-6; D gene ambiguous. Trimming stripped 1 base from V and 4 bases from J, with 8 bases between. Germline-derived CDR1 and CDR2 are MNHEY and SMNVEV (reference sequence). This CDR3 is built from 15 residues. The CDR3 loop is CASSLYPGYNSPLHF. The CDR3 region has the DNA TGTGCCAGCAGTTTATATCCCGGTTATAATTCACCCCTCCACTTT.

This clone is a singleton in its sample. The V gene is TRBV7-9, the J gene TRBJ2-7; TRBD2 is a possible D gene (6 bases). Trimming left V 6 bases short and J 3 bases short, with 12 bases between. This CDR3 region has 13 residues. The germline gives CDR1 SEHNR, CDR2 FQNEAQ (reference sequence). CDR3 bases: TGTGCCAGCAGGGGGGACTCCGGCTACGAGCAGTACTTC. Translation gives CASRGDSGYEQYF. Using reference TRBV7-9 and TRBJ2-7 for the parts outside the CDR3, the full variable domain is DTGVSQNPRHKITKRGQNVTFRCDPISEHNRLYWYRQTLGQGPEFLTYFQNEAQLEKSRLLSDRFSAERPKGSFSTLEIQRTEQGDSAMYLCASRGDSGYEQYFGPGTRLTVT.

The chain links TRBV3-1 (or the pseudogene TRBV3-2) to TRBJ2-1, with 12 bases matching TRBD2. The CDR3 is made up of 15 amino acids. With 4 bases clipped from V and 7 bases from J, the junction kept 5 bases outside the gene matches. Germline CDR1 and CDR2: LGHDT and YNNKEL (reference sequence). CDR3 residues: CASSLTSGRRNEQFF. The CDR3, as DNA: TGTGCCAGCAGCCTCACTAGCGGGAGGAGGAATGAGCAGTTCTTC.

The V gene is TRBV29-1, the J gene TRBJ1-1; TRBD1 agrees at 7 bases. The CDR3 is made up of 15 amino acids. The germline V gene has CDR1 SQVTM and CDR2 ANQGSEA. V was clipped by 4 bases and J by 5 bases; unmatched bases: 13. CDR3 sequence reads: CSVVTGARGRTEAFF. CDR3 bases: TGCAGCGTTGTAACAGGGGCTAGGGGCCGGACTGAAGCTTTCTTT.

The chain links TRBV6-5 to TRBJ1-1; D possibly corresponds to TRBD1 (6 bases). The CDR3 has 16 residues. Germline V gives CDR1 MNHEY, CDR2 SVGAGI. V lost 4 bases to trimming and J lost 5 bases, with 20 bases between them. The CDR3 coding sequence is TGTGCCAGCAGTTCCTACAACACAGGGTTGGGGACTGAAGCTTTCTTT. It is translated as CASSSYNTGLGTEAFF.

The V and J genes are TRBV5-1 and TRBJ2-5, with D tentatively TRBD1 (6 bases). Germline V gives CDR1 SGHRS, CDR2 YFSETQ. Trimming took 0 bases from V and 5 from J, leaving 11 bases between them. There are 14 residues in the CDR3. CDR3 region: CASSLDGTTETQYF. The DNA of the CDR3 is TGCGCCAGCAGCTTGGATGGGACAACCGAGACCCAGTACTTC.

This chain links TRBV10-3 with TRBJ1-2, with TRBD1 matching 7 bases. CDR1 is ENHRY, CDR2 SYGVKD, per germline. The CDR3 is made up of 18 amino acids. V was pared by 2 bases and J by 7 bases, with 19 bases of the junction left unmatched. The CDR3 bases are TGTGCCATCAGTGAGGGGTTTGGCAGGGGGATATCAACGGGTGGCTACACCTTC. Its protein is CAISEGFGRGISTGGYTF.

The chain has TRBV6-6 and TRBJ2-7; a weak D match, TRBD2 (6 bases). The CDR3 runs 15 residues. With 2 bases removed from V and 0 bases from J, the gap between germline ends came to 11 bases. Germline V gene lookup returns CDR1 MNHNY and CDR2 SVGAGI (reference sequence). This CDR3 is CASSYPGLSSYEQYF. CDR3 bases: TGTGCCAGCAGTTACCCGGGACTTAGCTCCTACGAGCAGTACTTC.

The chain recombines TRBV29-1 with TRBJ2-7, with 7 bases lining up with TRBD1. Trimming removed 8 bases from V and 4 bases from J; junction bases left unmatched: 14. CDR1 is SQVTM and CDR2 is ANQGSEA in the germline V gene. The CDR3 contains 14 residues. CDR3 residues: CSSFKGGVGYEQYF. The CDR3 DNA sequence: TGCAGCTCTTTTAAAGGGGGCGTCGGGTACGAGCAGTACTTC.

The chain is built from TRBV27 and TRBJ1-1, with D unresolved. From germline, CDR1 is MNHEY and CDR2 SMNVEV (reference sequence). Trimming took off 3 bases at V and 1 base at J, with 9 bases between the two ends. The CDR3 has 14 residues. CDR3 amino acids: CASSFGMRNTEAFF. The CDR3 DNA reads as TGTGCCAGCAGTTTCGGGATGAGGAACACTGAAGCTTTCTTT.

The chain carries TRBV5-1 and TRBJ2-1, with 16 bases fitting TRBD2. Trimming at V came to 3 bases and at J to 6 bases, leaving 9 bases not matched to a gene. Germline V gives CDR1 SGHRS, CDR2 YFSETQ. This CDR3 has 18 residues. This CDR3 is CASSSGLAGGPRGNEQFF. The CDR3 DNA follows: TGCGCCAGCAGCTCGGGACTAGCGGGAGGGCCTCGGGGCAATGAGCAGTTCTTC.

V and J are TRBV6-5 and TRBJ2-5; TRBD1 aligns across 7 bases. This CDR3 region has 13 residues. V was clipped by 7 bases and J by 4 bases; unmatched bases: 6. CDR1 is MNHEY and CDR2 is SVGAGI in the germline V gene. CDR3 coding DNA: TGTGCCAGCACTAGGACAGGTTTAGAGACCCAGTACTTC. This sequence encodes CASTRTGLETQYF.

This clone was picked up a small number of times. This chain links TRBV25-1 with TRBJ1-1; unclear D gene. From germline, CDR1 is MGHDK and CDR2 SYGVNS. V lost 4 bases and J 11 bases, leaving 14 bases between the germline ends. The CDR3 consists of 12 residues. In DNA, the CDR3 is TGTGCCAGCAGTGGAGGTCCAATGAGTGCTTTCTTT. Translation: CASSGGPMSAFF.

The chain couples TRBV6-1 to TRBJ1-4; 8 bases are shared with TRBD1. Germline V gives CDR1 MNHNS, CDR2 SASEGT. The CDR3 runs to 18 residues. Trimming removed 2 bases from V and 2 bases from J; junction bases left unmatched: 10. The CDR3 is CASSETWTGPPTNEKLFF. CDR3 nucleotide sequence: TGTGCCAGCAGTGAAACGTGGACAGGGCCCCCTACTAATGAAAAACTGTTTTTT.

This clone was observed a few times. V and J are TRBV5-1 and TRBJ2-7; 8 bases are shared with TRBD1. The V gene's germline CDR1 is SGHRS and CDR2 YFSETQ. The ends lost 2 bases at V and 5 bases at J; junction bases unmatched: 3. The CDR3 is 13 amino acids. CDR3 residues: CASSFQGANEQYF. The CDR3 nucleotides read TGCGCCAGCAGCTTCCAGGGGGCGAACGAGCAGTACTTC.

V is TRBV2 and J is TRBJ2-2, with 11 bases fitting TRBD1. This CDR3 contains 16 residues. With 7 bases clipped from V and 4 bases from J, the junction kept 8 bases outside the gene matches. Looked up from germline, CDR1 is SNHLY and CDR2 is FYNNEI. The CDR3 region has the DNA TGTGCCAGCACCCTGGACAGGGGGCAGGGCACCGGGGAGCTGTTTTTT. Protein sequence: CASTLDRGQGTGELFF.